Following are 12 T cell receptor beta chains from one sample sequenced in a study of shared clonotypes between healthy human individuals. Naive CD8 cells lacked CD45RO, underwent positive selection for CCR7 and left out terminally differentiated effector memory CD45RA+ cells. Clones were read by immunoSEQ multiplex PCR, and TCRdb kept only the in-frame ones, dropping some. The sample has around 650,000 clones, approximately 96% seen once. Source material: naive CD8+ T cells sorted from blood. The receptors shown here come from a woman between 25 and 40 years old in good health.

This sequence joins TRBV19 and TRBJ1-1, with D possibly TRBD1 on 5 matching bases. This CDR3 has 17 amino acids. From germline, CDR1 is LNHDA and CDR2 SQIVND (reference sequence). Trimming removed 7 bases at V and 0 bases at J, with 21 bases between. The CDR3 region has the DNA TGTGCCAGTACCACCGGTGCCAGAGGGGCTTTGAACACTGAAGCTTTCTTT. Its translation is CASTTGARGALNTEAFF.

The chain uses TRBV19 and TRBJ1-4; D may be TRBD1 (5 bases). Deletions cut 2 bases from V and 6 bases from J, with 13 bases between. This CDR3 has 15 amino acids. Germline V CDR1 and CDR2: LNHDA, SQIVND (reference sequence). DNA of the CDR3: TGTGCCAGTAGTATATTCGGAGACAGCGATGAAAAACTGTTTTTT. Protein sequence: CASSIFGDSDEKLFF.

Worth noting for this clone: Other DNA sequences in this specimen translate into the identical CDR3. The gene calls are TRBV27 and TRBJ2-3; 14 nucleotides line up with TRBD2. Germline loops: CDR1 MNHEY, CDR2 SMNVEV (reference sequence). J was trimmed by 5 bases and V by 5 bases; bases with no gene match: 3. CDR3 size: 15 residues. The CDR3 sequence: CASSPGTSGRDTQYF. The CDR3 region has the DNA TGTGCCAGCAGTCCTGGGACTAGCGGGAGAGATACGCAGTATTTT.

The rearrangement joins TRBV5-1 to TRBJ1-2; D perhaps matches TRBD1 (6 bases). Germline CDR1 is SGHRS and CDR2 is YFSETQ. Trimming left V 5 bases short and J 8 bases short, with 16 bases between. The CDR3 contains 13 residues. The CDR3 reads CASSRGGVGGYTF. The CDR3 region has the DNA TGCGCCAGCAGTAGGGGGGGTGTAGGCGGCTACACCTTC.

V gene TRBV6-1 combines with J gene TRBJ2-1; the match to TRBD1 covers 8 bases. Germline assignment: CDR1 MNHNS and CDR2 SASEGT. The CDR3 totals 16 residues. The ends lost 3 bases at V and 8 bases at J; junction bases unmatched: 12. CDR3 residues: CASSEAGTGYGDEQFF. The CDR3 bases are TGTGCCAGCAGTGAGGCCGGGACAGGATACGGGGATGAGCAGTTCTTC.

This clone appeared a single time. V usage is TRBV6-1 and J usage is TRBJ2-2, with 11 bases aligning to TRBD2. J lost 5 bases, V lost 4 bases, and 9 bases had no gene match. The CDR3 totals 17 residues. Per the germline V gene, CDR1 is MNHNS and CDR2 is SASEGT. The CDR3 spells CASSGGSGRAGTGELFF. The CDR3 nucleotides are TGTGCCAGCAGTGGAGGTAGCGGGAGGGCCGGGACCGGGGAGCTGTTTTTT.

The genes are TRBV5-1 and TRBJ2-3; 12 bases map to TRBD2. CDR1 and CDR2 (germline): SGHRS, YFSETQ. The V segment lost 4 bases and the J segment 7 bases; nucleotides outside the gene matches: 13. The CDR3 is 17 residues long. CDR3 sequence: CASSMQTSGRPRNTQYF. In nucleotides, the CDR3 is TGCGCCAGCAGCATGCAAACTAGCGGGAGGCCCCGAAATACGCAGTATTTT.

The chain employs TRBV6-5 and TRBJ2-7; 11 bases map to TRBD1. Germline CDR1 is MNHEY and CDR2 is SVGAGI. After removal of 7 bases from V and 4 bases from J, the junction contained 9 bases not matched to a gene. The CDR3 is made up of 15 amino acids. In DNA, the CDR3 is TGTGCCAGCACCCAAGGGACAGGGGGAGCTTACGAGCAGTACTTC. This encodes CASTQGTGGAYEQYF.

The chain is built from TRBV27 and TRBJ2-2; 9 bases match TRBD2. The V and J ends lost 2 bases and 7 bases, in that order; junction bases with no gene match: 5. CDR3 size: 15 residues. Germline V CDR1 and CDR2: MNHEY, SMNVEV (reference sequence). In nucleotides, the CDR3 is TGTGCCAGCAGTTTACTAGCGGGGCATCGCGGGGAGCTGTTTTTT. Protein: CASSLLAGHRGELFF.

This rearrangement joins TRBV7-8 to TRBJ2-5; possible D gene TRBD2, 6 bases. CDR3 size: 15 residues. Trimming pared 5 bases from V and 3 bases from J, leaving 16 bases between. From germline, CDR1 is SGHVS and CDR2 FQNEAQ. CDR3 protein: CASSPLPGLKETQYF. DNA of the CDR3: TGTGCCAGCAGCCCTCTGCCGGGACTCAAAGAGACCCAGTACTTC.

For this clone: The same CDR3 also results from other DNA sequences found in this sample. This chain joins TRBV9 and TRBJ2-3, with D perhaps TRBD2 (6 bases). CDR1 SGDLS and CDR2 YYNGEE come from the germline V gene. This CDR3 contains 15 residues. V lost 0 bases, J lost 3 bases, and 11 bases lay in between. CDR3 region: CASSVDGRGTDTQYF. In DNA, the CDR3 is TGTGCCAGCAGCGTAGACGGGAGAGGGACAGATACGCAGTATTTT.

Concerning this clone itself: Other DNA variants within this sample encode the same CDR3. This rearrangement joins TRBV7-9 to TRBJ2-7; D gene unclear. The germline V and J ends were trimmed by 1 base and 3 bases, with 4 bases remaining between them. The germline gives CDR1 SEHNR, CDR2 FQNEAQ (reference sequence). The CDR3 runs to 12 residues. The CDR3: CASSLVVYEQYF. The CDR3 nucleotides read TGTGCCAGCAGCTTAGTTGTCTACGAGCAGTACTTC.